A single sample is the source of the 5 T cell receptor beta chains below, sequenced in a study of blood T cell repertoires in COVID-19. Sequencing used immunoSEQ multiplex PCR; TCRdb keeps in-frame clones, though not all of them. Of roughly 150,000 clones detected, around 79% appear once; the ten largest clones hold approximately 7.7%. Sequencing input: peripheral blood. Every receptor here comes from a woman aged 55-70 years with COVID-19, enrolled during active disease.

The CDR3 region has the DNA TGTGCCAGTTCGACAGGGTTCGGGGATTATAGCAATCAGCCCCAGCATTTT. It specifies CASSTGFGDYSNQPQHF. This chain links TRBV19 with TRBJ1-5; 7 bases are shared with TRBD1. Germline loops: CDR1 LNHDA, CDR2 SQIVND (reference sequence). Trimming at V came to 8 bases and at J to 0 bases, leaving 13 bases not matched to a gene. CDR3 length: 17 amino acids.

The J gene is TRBJ2-2, the V gene TRBV7-3, with D maybe TRBD2 (6 bases). Germline lookup yields CDR1 SGHTA and CDR2 FQGTGA. The CDR3 length is 14 residues. Trimming left V 6 bases short and J 4 bases short, with 12 bases between. The CDR3 coding sequence is TGTGCCAGCAGATATAGCGGCGCCACCGGGGAGCTGTTTTTT. Its protein product is CASRYSGATGELFF.

V is TRBV19 and J is TRBJ1-2; unclear D gene. The germline V gene has CDR1 LNHDA and CDR2 SQIVND (reference sequence). Trimming stripped 1 base from V and 8 bases from J, with 8 bases between. The CDR3 consists of 12 residues. Written as DNA, the CDR3 is TGTGCCAGTAGTATAGTGGGGAGAGGCTACACCTTC. Protein product: CASSIVGRGYTF.

The chain links TRBV3-1 (or the pseudogene TRBV3-2) to TRBJ2-5; a possible D gene is TRBD1 (5 bases). This CDR3 region has 13 residues. Trimming stripped 7 bases from V and 3 bases from J, with 12 bases between. The germline gives CDR1 LGHDT, CDR2 YNNKEL (reference sequence). CDR3 in amino acids: CASKARAKETQYF. The CDR3 bases are TGTGCCAGCAAGGCCAGGGCGAAAGAGACCCAGTACTTC.

This chain connects TRBV14 to TRBJ1-3, with a tentative D call TRBD1 (6 bases). This CDR3 is 15 amino acids long. V shed 4 bases and J shed 4 bases, with 14 bases lying between them. The germline gives CDR1 SGHDN, CDR2 FVKESK. CDR3 loop: CASSLNPGTGNTIYF. CDR3 nucleotide sequence: TGTGCCAGCAGCCTCAATCCAGGGACAGGAAACACCATATATTTT. Variable domain in full (rest from reference TRBV14 and TRBJ1-3): EAGVTQFPSHSVIEKGQTVTLRCDPISGHDNLYWYRRVMGKEIKFLLHFVKESKQDESGMPNNRFLAERTGGTYSTLKVQPAELEDSGVYFCASSLNPGTGNTIYFGEGSWLTVV.